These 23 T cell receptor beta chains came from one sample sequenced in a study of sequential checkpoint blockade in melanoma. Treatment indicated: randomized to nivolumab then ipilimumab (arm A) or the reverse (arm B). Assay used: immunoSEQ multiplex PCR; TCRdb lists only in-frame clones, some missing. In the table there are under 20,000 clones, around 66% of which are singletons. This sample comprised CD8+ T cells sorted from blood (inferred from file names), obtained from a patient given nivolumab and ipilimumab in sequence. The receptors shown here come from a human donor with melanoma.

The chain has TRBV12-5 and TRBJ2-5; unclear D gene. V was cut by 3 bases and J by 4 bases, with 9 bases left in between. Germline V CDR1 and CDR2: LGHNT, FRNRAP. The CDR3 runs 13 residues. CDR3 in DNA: TGTGCTAGTGGTTTCTATGGCGGAGAGACCCAGTACTTC. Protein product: CASGFYGGETQYF. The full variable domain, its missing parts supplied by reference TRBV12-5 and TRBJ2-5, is DARVTQTPRHKVTEMGQEVTMRCQPILGHNTVFWYRQTMMQGLELLAYFRNRAPLDDSGMPKDRFSAEMPDATLATLKIQPSEPRDSAVYFCASGFYGGETQYFGPGTRLLVL.

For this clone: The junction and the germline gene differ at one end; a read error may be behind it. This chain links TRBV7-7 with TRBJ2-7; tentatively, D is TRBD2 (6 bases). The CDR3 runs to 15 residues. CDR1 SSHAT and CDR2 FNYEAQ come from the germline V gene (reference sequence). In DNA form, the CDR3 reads TGTGCTAGCAGCTCGGGACTTTCCTCTACCTACGAGCAGTACTTC. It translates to CASSSGLSSTYEQYF.

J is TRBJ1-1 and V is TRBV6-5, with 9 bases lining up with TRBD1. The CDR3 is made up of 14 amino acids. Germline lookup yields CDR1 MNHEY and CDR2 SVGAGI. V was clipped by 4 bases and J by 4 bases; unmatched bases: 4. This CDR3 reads CASSWGQGPTEAFF. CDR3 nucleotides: TGTGCCAGCAGTTGGGGACAGGGCCCCACTGAAGCTTTCTTT.

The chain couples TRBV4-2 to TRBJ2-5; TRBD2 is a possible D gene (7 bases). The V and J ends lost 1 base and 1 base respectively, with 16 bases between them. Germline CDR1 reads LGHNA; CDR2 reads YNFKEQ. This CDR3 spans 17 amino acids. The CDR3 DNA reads TGTGCCAGCAGCCAAGTCGTGGGGGGGGGCCCCCAAGAGACCCAGTACTTC. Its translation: CASSQVVGGGPQETQYF.

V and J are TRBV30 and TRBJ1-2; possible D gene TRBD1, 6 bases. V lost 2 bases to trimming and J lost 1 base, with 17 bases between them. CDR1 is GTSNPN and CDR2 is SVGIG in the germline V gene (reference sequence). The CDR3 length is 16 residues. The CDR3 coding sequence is TGTGCCTGGAGTTTCCTCACGGACAGCAATAACTATGGCTACACCTTC. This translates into CAWSFLTDSNNYGYTF.

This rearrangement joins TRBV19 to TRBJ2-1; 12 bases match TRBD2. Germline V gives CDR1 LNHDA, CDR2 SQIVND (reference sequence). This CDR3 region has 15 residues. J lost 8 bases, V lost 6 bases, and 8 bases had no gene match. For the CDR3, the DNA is TGTGCCAGTAGAACTCTAGCGGGAGGGCCCTATGAGCAGTTCTTC. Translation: CASRTLAGGPYEQFF.

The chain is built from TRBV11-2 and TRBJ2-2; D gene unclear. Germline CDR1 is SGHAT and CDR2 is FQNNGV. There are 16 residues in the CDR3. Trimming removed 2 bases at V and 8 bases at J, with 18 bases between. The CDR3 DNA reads TGTGCCAGCAGCTTATCGGAGTCCTCCTTCGTGGGGGAGCTGTTTTTT. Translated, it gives CASSLSESSFVGELFF.

Here the CDR3 DNA reads TGTGCCAGCAGCGTAGGGACTAGCGGGGCCGATACGCAGTATTTT. It codes for CASSVGTSGADTQYF. This chain links TRBV9 with TRBJ2-3, with TRBD2 identical over 12 bases. The germline gives CDR1 SGDLS, CDR2 YYNGEE. The CDR3 has 15 amino acids. V lost 0 bases, J lost 6 bases, and 2 bases stayed unmatched.

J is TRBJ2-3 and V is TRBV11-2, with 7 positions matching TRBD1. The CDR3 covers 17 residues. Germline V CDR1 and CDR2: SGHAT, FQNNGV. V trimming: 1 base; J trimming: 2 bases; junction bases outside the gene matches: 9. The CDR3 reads CASSLAQGFVATDTQYF. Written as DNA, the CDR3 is TGTGCCAGCAGCTTAGCACAGGGGTTTGTGGCCACAGATACGCAGTATTTT.

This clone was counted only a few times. CDR3 in DNA: TGTGCCAGCAGCTCAATTGACAGGGTATACGAGCAGTACTTC. It encodes CASSSIDRVYEQYF. V gene TRBV5-4 combines with J gene TRBJ2-5; 7 nucleotides match TRBD1. Near its end, the DNA agrees better with TRBJ2-7, so the J call may be wrong. The CDR3 is 14 residues long. Germline-derived CDR1 and CDR2 are SGHNT and YYREEE (reference sequence).

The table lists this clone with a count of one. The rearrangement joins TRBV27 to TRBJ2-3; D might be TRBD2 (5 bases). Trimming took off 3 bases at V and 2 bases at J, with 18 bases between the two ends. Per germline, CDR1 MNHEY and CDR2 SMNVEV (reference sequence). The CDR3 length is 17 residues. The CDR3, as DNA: TGTGCCAGCAGTTTCGGCCCCGGGGAGTCCCCCACAGATACGCAGTATTTT. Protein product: CASSFGPGESPTDTQYF.

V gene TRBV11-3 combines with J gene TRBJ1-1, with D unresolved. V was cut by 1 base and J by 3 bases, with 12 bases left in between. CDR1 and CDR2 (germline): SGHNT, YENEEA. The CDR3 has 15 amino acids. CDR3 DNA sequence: TGTGCCAGCAGCTTAGGGGTGGGCGCAGACACTGAAGCTTTCTTT. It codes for CASSLGVGADTEAFF.

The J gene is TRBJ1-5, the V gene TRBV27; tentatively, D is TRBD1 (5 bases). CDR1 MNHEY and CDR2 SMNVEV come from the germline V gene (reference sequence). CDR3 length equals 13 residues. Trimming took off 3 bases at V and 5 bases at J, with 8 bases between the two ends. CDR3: CASSFRGDQPQHF. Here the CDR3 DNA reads TGTGCCAGCAGTTTTCGGGGGGATCAGCCCCAGCATTTT.

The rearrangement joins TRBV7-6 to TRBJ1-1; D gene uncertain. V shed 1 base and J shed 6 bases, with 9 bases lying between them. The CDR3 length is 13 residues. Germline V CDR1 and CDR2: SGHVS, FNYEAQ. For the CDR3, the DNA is TGTGCCAGCAGCTTAGACAGATTCTCTGAAGCTTTCTTT. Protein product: CASSLDRFSEAFF.

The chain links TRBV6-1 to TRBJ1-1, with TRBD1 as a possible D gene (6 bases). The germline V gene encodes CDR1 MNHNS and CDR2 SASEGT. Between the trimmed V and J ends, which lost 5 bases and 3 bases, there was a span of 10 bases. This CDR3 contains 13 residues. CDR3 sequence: CASSRQVYTEAFF. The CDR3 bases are TGTGCCAGCAGTCGACAGGTCTACACTGAAGCTTTCTTT.

As DNA, the CDR3 is TGTGCCAGCAGCAACCGGGACAGGGGTCTAGTTAATGAAAAACTGTTTTTT. Translated, it gives CASSNRDRGLVNEKLFF. This chain links TRBV7-2 with TRBJ1-4; TRBD1 matches at 10 bases. This CDR3 spans 17 amino acids. V was clipped by 5 bases and J by 4 bases; unmatched bases: 10. Germline CDR1 is SGHTA and CDR2 is FQGNSA.

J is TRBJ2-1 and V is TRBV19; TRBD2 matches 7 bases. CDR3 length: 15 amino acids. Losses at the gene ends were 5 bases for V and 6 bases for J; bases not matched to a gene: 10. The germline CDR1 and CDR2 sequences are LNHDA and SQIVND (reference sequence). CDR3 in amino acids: CASSLVSGMGNEQFF. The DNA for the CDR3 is TGTGCCAGTAGTCTTGTCAGCGGGATGGGCAATGAGCAGTTCTTC.

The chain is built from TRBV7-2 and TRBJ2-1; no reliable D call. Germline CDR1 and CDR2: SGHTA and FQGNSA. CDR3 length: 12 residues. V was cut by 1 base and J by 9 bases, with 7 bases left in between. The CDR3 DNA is TGTGCCAGCAGCTTAGGGTTGAGTGAGCAGTTCTTC. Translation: CASSLGLSEQFF.

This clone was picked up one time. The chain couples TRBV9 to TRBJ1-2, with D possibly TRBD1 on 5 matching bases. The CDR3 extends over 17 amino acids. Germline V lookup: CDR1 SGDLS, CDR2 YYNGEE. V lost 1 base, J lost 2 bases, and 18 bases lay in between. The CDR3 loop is CASSVNRDSTLNYGYTF. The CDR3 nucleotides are TGTGCCAGCAGCGTAAACCGGGACTCTACATTAAACTATGGCTACACCTTC.

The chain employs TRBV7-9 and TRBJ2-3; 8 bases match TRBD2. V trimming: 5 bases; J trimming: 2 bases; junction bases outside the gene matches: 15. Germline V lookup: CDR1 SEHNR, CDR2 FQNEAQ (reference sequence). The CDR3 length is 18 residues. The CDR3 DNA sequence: TGTGCCAGCAGCCCTATAGGGAGCGGGAGAGAGCCCACAGATACGCAGTATTTT. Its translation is CASSPIGSGREPTDTQYF.

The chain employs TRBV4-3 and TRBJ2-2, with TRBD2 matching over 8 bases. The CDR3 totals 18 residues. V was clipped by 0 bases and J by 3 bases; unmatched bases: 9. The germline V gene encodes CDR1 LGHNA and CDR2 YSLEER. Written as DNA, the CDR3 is TGCGCCAGCAGCCAAGATCAACGGGGGCGGGGGGACACCGGGGAGCTGTTTTTT. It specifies CASSQDQRGRGDTGELFF.

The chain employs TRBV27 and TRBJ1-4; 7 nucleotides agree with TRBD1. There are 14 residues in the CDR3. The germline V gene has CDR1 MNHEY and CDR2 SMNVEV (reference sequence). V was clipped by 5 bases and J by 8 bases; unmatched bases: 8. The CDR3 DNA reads TGTGCCAGCAGTATACAGGGGCGTCGGGAAAAACTGTTTTTT. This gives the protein CASSIQGRREKLFF.

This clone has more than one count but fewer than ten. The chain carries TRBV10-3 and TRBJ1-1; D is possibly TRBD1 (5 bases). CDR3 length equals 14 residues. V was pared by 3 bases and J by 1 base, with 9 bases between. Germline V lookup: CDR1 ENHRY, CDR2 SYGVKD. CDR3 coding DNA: TGTGCCATCAGTGAACGGGGGGAGAACACTGAAGCTTTCTTT. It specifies CAISERGENTEAFF.